This T cell receptor (beta chain) is from a study of CD8 T cells in ankylosing spondylitis. General observations from the study: Enrichment of disease-linked clones was reportedly significant in matched ankylosing spondylitis synovial fluid. Reactive arthritis synovial fluid and blood were previously reported to contain some motif variants. Characteristic, it appeared, of ankylosing spondylitis blood was a TCR beta motif of roughly 8 highly homologous variants.

Germline values: CDR1 DFQATT, CDR2 SNEGSKA (reference sequence). V gave up 0 bases and J gave up 1 base, with 12 bases separating them. This CDR3 is built from 15 residues. This clonotype was observed a few times. Its antigen is not known. TCRdb passed the 5' RACE reads through MiXCR, listing each CDR3 protein once. Counted here are hundreds of thousands of distinct CDR3 sequences, 12% occurring once; the ten biggest clones make up about 6.5%. The receptor's source is a male donor with ankylosing spondylitis. J is TRBJ2-5 and V is TRBV20-1; D call uncertain. Material: blood, either unsorted or a sorted T cell fraction (not recorded which). CDR3 protein: CSARETGSRQETQYF. The CDR3 DNA follows: TGCAGTGCTAGAGAAACCGGCAGCCGCCAAGAGACCCAGTACTTC.